This T cell receptor beta chain was obtained from a study of blood T cell repertoires in COVID-19. Across the whole study: Samples representing acute and convalescent COVID-19 were sourced from the United States, Italy and Spain. PBMCs, B-cell-depleted T cells, or T cells were the source of the cDNA or gDNA that made up the material.

Authors' analysis steps: Estimation of nucleated cell counts was performed using reference gene primer amplification. Profiled with immunoSEQ multiplex PCR; TCRdb holds only in-frame clones, not every one. That table supplies the V and J calls and clone size; D and trimming were determined from the DNA. The sample holds around 170,000 clones, about 88% seen once. This clone was recorded once. The CDR3 is made up of 12 amino acids. The ends were cut back, 2 bases at V and 7 bases at J, with 7 bases in the middle. Looked up from germline, CDR1 is SGHTS and CDR2 is YDEGEE. The receptor comes from a man aged 55 to 70 with acute or convalescent COVID-19. The chain couples TRBV5-8 to TRBJ1-5; D not resolved. Sequencing used peripheral blood. The DNA of the CDR3 is TGTGCCAGCAGCTTATTGCGACAGCCCCAGCATTTT. The encoded protein is CASSLLRQPQHF.